This T cell receptor (beta chain) originates from a study of T cell changes during pregnancy in multiple sclerosis. Germline CDR1 is LNHDA and CDR2 is SQIVND (reference sequence). The V end lost 5 bases, the J end lost 0 bases, and 14 bases lay between the germline ends. The CDR3 contains 15 residues. TCRdb keeps only in-frame clones here, not all; method: immunoSEQ multiplex PCR. The sample lists around 59,000 clones; roughly nine tenths were seen once. Sequencing used CD4+ T cells from peripheral blood mononuclear cells, obtained in the first trimester of pregnancy. This TCR was recovered from a female donor with multiple sclerosis, enrolled in a pregnancy study. V usage is TRBV19 and J usage is TRBJ2-7, with D perhaps matching TRBD2 (5 bases). CDR3 sequence (DNA): TGTGCCAGTAGTGAAATAGGACTTAGCTCCTACGAGCAGTACTTC. It is translated as CASSEIGLSSYEQYF.